Listed here are 3 T cell receptor beta chains from one sample, sequenced in a study of T cell responses to AZD1222 COVID-19 vaccine. Method: immunoSEQ multiplex PCR; TCRdb's copy keeps in-frame clones and lacks some. The sample carries 180,000 or so clones, 90% to 95% recorded once. This specimen was peripheral blood, taken 28 days after the second AZD1222 dose. These receptor sequences come from an adult who received the AZD1222 COVID-19 vaccine.

The rearrangement uses TRBV4-3 and TRBJ2-2; D is unclear. From germline, CDR1 is LGHNA and CDR2 YSLEER. The length of the CDR3 is 16 residues. Trimming stripped 0 bases from V and 6 bases from J, with 14 bases between. This CDR3 reads CASSQESSSAPGELFF. CDR3 coding DNA: TGCGCCAGCAGCCAAGAATCGTCCTCGGCCCCCGGGGAGCTGTTTTTT.

The chain joins TRBV10-1 to TRBJ1-1; 7 nucleotides line up with TRBD1. Germline assignment: CDR1 WNHNN and CDR2 SYGVQD (reference sequence). The CDR3 length is 13 residues. Germline trimming cut 10 bases from V and 4 bases from J; bases unmatched to any gene: 9. CDR3 nucleotide sequence: TGCGCCATCCTCGCACAGGGGAGCACTGAAGCTTTCTTT. Translation gives CAILAQGSTEAFF.

This chain connects TRBV6-1 to TRBJ1-5, with no clear D. V lost 2 bases and J 5 bases, leaving 10 bases between the germline ends. This CDR3 has 14 residues. CDR1 is MNHNS and CDR2 is SASEGT in the germline V gene. CDR3 in amino acids: CASSESADYQPQHF. The CDR3 region has the DNA TGTGCCAGCAGTGAATCGGCAGACTATCAGCCCCAGCATTTT.